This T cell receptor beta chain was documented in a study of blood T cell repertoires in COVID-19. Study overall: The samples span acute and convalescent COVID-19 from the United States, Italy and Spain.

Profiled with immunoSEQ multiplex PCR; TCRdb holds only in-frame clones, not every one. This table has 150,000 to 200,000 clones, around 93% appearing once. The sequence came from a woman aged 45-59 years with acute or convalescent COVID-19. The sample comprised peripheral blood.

The CDR3 loop reads CATSDHRDSSLSSSGNTIYF. CDR3 DNA sequence: TGTGCCACCAGTGATCACCGGGACAGTTCACTTAGCAGCTCTGGAAACACCATATATTTT. The chain has TRBV24-1 and TRBJ1-3; 7 positions agree with TRBD1. Germline CDR1 is KGHDR and CDR2 is SFDVKD. Germline trimming cut 3 bases from V and 0 bases from J; bases unmatched to any gene: 16. The CDR3 has 20 residues.